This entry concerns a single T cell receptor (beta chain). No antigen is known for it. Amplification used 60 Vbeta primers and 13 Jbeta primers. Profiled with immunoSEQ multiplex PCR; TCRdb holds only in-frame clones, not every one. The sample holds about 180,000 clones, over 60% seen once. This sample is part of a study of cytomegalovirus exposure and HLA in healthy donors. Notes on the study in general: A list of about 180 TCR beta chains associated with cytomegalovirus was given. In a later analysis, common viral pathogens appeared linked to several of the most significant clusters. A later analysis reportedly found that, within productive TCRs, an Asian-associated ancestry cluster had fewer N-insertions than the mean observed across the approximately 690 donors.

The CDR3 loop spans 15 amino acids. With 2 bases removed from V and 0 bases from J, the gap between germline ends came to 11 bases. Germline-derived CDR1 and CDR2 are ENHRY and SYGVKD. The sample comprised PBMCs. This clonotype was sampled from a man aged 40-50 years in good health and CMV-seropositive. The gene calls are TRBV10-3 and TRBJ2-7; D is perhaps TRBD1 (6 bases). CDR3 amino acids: CAISEGGHSSYEQYF. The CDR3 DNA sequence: TGTGCCATCAGTGAGGGGGGACACAGCTCCTACGAGCAGTACTTC.